This T cell receptor (beta chain) was captured in a study of graft-versus-host responses after intestinal transplantation. Study at large: As for transplant type, recipients had multivisceral, liver-intestinal, or isolated intestinal grafts. For approximately 3 years after anti-thymocyte globulin induction, all recipients took tacrolimus and steroids. The study's findings and limits: Early post-transplant HvG declines showed an association with peak circulating GvH clone levels. High graft-versus-host to host-versus-graft clonal ratios were found in allografts of patients who had graft-donor T cell macrochimerism.

Data came from immunoSEQ multiplex PCR; TCRdb stores just in-frame clones and leaves some out. There are tens of thousands of clones in the sample; about 90% occur only once, and 2.3% lies in the top ten. As to this clone: The antigen remains unidentified.

The CDR3 consists of 19 residues. The germline gives CDR1 MNHNS, CDR2 SASEGT. After removal of 3 bases from V and 4 bases from J, the junction contained 12 bases not matched to a gene. J is TRBJ2-2 and V is TRBV6-1, with 12 bases fitting TRBD2. Here the sequenced sample was PBMCs, taken approximately 320 days after intestinal transplant. The source is a human patient who received an intestinal transplant, so some T cells may come from the graft donor. CDR3 in amino acids: CASSEAPPTSGRSTGELFF. Here the CDR3 DNA reads TGTGCCAGCAGTGAGGCCCCTCCGACTAGCGGGAGATCCACCGGGGAGCTGTTTTTT.